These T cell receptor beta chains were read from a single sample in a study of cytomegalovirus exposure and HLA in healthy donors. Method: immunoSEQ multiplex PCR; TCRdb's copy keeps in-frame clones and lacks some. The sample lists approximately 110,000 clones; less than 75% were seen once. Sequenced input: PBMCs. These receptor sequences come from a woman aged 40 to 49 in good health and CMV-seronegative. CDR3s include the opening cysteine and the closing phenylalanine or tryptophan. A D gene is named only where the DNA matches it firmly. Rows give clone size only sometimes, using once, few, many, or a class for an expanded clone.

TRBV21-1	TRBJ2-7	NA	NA	TGTGCCAGCAGCAAAGGGGACAGATACGAGCAGTACTTC	CASSKGDRYEQYF
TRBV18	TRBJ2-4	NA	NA	TGTGCCAGCTCACGAAAGACAGATACGAACATTCAGTACTTC	CASSRKTDTNIQYF
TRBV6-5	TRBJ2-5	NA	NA	TGTGCCAGCAAAGGGGGGGGGCATAGTGAGACCCAGTACTTC	CASKGGGHSETQYF
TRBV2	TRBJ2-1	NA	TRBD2	TGTGCCACCGGGCGGGGGGCAAATGAGCAGTTCTTC	CATGRGANEQFF
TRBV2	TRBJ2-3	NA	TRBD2	TGTGCCAGCAGGATGCAAGGTAGCGGGGGGGCAGATACGCAGTATTTT	CASRMQGSGGADTQYF
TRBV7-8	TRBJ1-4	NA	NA	TGTGCCAGCAGCTTCTGGGAAGGGGATATAAATGAAAAACTGTTTTTT	CASSFWEGDINEKLFF
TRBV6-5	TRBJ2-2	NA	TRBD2	TGTGCCAGCAGTTATAAGCGGGAGGTTATCGGGGAGCTGTTTTTT	CASSYKREVIGELFF
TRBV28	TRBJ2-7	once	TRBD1	TGTGCCAGCAGCCTCATGGACAGGGACGGTTCCTACGAGCAGTACTTC	CASSLMDRDGSYEQYF
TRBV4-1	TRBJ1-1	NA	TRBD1	TGCGCCAGCAGCCAAGATCTGGCAGGGGGGGAAGCTTTCTTT	CASSQDLAGGEAFF
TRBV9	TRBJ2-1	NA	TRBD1	TGTACCAGCAGCGCCACGGGACAGGGTTGGAATGAGCAGTTCTTC	CTSSATGQGWNEQFF
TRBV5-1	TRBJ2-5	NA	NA	TGCGCCAGCAGAAGATCAGTGGAAGAGACCCAGTACTTC	CASRRSVEETQYF
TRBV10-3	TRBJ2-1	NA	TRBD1	TGTGCCATCATGCTGGACAGGGAAAACGAGCAGTTCTTC	CAIMLDRENEQFF
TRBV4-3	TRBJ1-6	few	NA	TGCGCCAGCAGCCAAGCTTGGGGCAGCTTAATGAATTCACCCCTCCACTTT	CASSQAWGSLMNSPLHF
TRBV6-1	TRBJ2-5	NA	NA	TGTGCCAGCGGTCTGAGCCAAGAGACCCAGTACTTC	CASGLSQETQYF
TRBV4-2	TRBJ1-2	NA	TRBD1	TGTGCCAGCAGCCAAGCTCTACAGGGACAGGGATATGGCTACACCTTC	CASSQALQGQGYGYTF
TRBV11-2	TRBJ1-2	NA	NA	TGTGCCAGCACCCCCTCAGGCCAGGGCTATGGCTACACCTTC	CASTPSGQGYGYTF
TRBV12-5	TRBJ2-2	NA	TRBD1	TGCGCTAGTGGTTTGGGACAGTTCACCGGGGAGCTGTTTTTT	CASGLGQFTGELFF
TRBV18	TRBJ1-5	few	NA	TGTGCCAGCTCACCGGGGAGCGACCAGCCCCAGCATTTT	CASSPGSDQPQHF
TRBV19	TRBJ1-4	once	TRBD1	TGTGCCAGTAACCCCAGGGGGCGGTCCACAACTAATGAAAAACTGTTTTTT	CASNPRGRSTTNEKLFF
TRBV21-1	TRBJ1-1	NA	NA	TGTGCCAGCAGCAAAGGTGCGGACAAGATGAACACTGAAGCTTTCTTT	CASSKGADKMNTEAFF
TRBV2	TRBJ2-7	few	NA	TGTGCCAGCAGTGAAGGGTTGTCCGCCGCCGGCTACGAGCAGTACTTC	CASSEGLSAAGYEQYF
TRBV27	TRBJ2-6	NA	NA	TGTGCCAGCAGTTCCTCCCGCTCTGGGGCCAACGTCCTGACTTTC	CASSSSRSGANVLTF
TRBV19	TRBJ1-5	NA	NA	TGTGCCAGTAGCGCAGGTTTCGGTCAGCCCCAGCATTTT	CASSAGFGQPQHF
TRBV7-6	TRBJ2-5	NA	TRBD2	TGTGCCAGCAGCGGACTAGCGGGAATTGAGACCCAGTACTTC	CASSGLAGIETQYF
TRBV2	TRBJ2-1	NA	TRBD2	TGTGCCAGCACCTTTAGCGGGGGGAAGTCCAATGAGCAGTTCTTC	CASTFSGGKSNEQFF
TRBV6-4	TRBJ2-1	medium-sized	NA	TGTGCCAGCAGTGTCGGGAGTTCTGATGAGCAGTTCTTC	CASSVGSSDEQFF
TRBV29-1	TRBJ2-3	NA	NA	TGCAGCGTTGATGCCCGGGGGGCGGTAGATACGCAGTATTTT	CSVDARGAVDTQYF
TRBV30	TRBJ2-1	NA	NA	TGTGCCTGGAGTGGACTATACAATGAGCAGTTCTTC	CAWSGLYNEQFF
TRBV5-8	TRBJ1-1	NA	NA	TGTGCCAGCAGCTTGGGACAGCCTGAAGCTTTCTTT	CASSLGQPEAFF
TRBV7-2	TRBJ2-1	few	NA	TGTGCCAGCAGCTCCAGGGGGGTCTCCTACAATGAGCAGTTCTTC	CASSSRGVSYNEQFF
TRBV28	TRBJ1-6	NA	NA	TGTGCCAGCAGTTTCCCAGGGTATAATTCACCCCTCCACTTT	CASSFPGYNSPLHF
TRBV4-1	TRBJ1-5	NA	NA	TGCGCCAGCAGCCAAGGGAACAGTATCTATCAGCCCCAGCATTTT	CASSQGNSIYQPQHF
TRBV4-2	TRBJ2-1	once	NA	TGTGCCAGCAGCCACGAACAACTAGGGCCATACCCCAATGAGCAGTTCTTC	CASSHEQLGPYPNEQFF
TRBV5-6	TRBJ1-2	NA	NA	TGTGCCAGCAGCTTCTCTGGAGAAACCCGTAACTATGGCTACACCTTC	CASSFSGETRNYGYTF
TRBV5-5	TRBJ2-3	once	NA	TGTGCCAGCAGCCCCTTAGAGGGAACTGATACGCAGTATTTT	CASSPLEGTDTQYF
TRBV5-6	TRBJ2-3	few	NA	TGTGCCAGCAGCTGGACTAGCACAGATACGCAGTATTTT	CASSWTSTDTQYF
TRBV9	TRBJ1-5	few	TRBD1	TGTGCCAGCAGCCAGGGGGTAGCTGACAATCAGCCCCAGCATTTT	CASSQGVADNQPQHF
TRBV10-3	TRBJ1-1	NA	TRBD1	TGTGCCATAGGGGACAGGGAGAACACTGAAGCTTTCTTT	CAIGDRENTEAFF
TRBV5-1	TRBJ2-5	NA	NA	TGCGCCAGCAGGCCCGTGGCCCGGGGGGAGACCCAGTACTTC	CASRPVARGETQYF
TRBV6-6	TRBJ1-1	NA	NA	TGTGCCAGCACCCCGGGTTACACGAACACTGAAGCTTTCTTT	CASTPGYTNTEAFF
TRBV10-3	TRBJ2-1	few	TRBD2	TGTGCCATCAGTGAGGGGGGGACTAGCGGGATCTCCGGGCAGTTCTTC	CAISEGGTSGISGQFF
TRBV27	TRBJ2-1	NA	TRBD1	TGTGCCAGCAGTTTATCGGACAGGGCTTGGGATGAGCAGTTCTTC	CASSLSDRAWDEQFF
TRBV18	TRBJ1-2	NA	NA	TGTGCCAGCTCACCACGTAGAGACTCTCACTATGGCTACACCTTC	CASSPRRDSHYGYTF
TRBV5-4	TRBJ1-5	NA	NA	TGTGCCAGCAGCTTGGGGGGTAGGGGTCAGCCCCAGCATTTT	CASSLGGRGQPQHF
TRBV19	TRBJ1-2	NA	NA	TGTGCCAGTAGTATATCACAGGGATTATATGGCTACACCTTC	CASSISQGLYGYTF
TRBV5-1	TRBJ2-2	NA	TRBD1	TGCGCCAGCAGCACGGGGACAGGCCGGGTCACCGGGGAGCTGTTTTTT	CASSTGTGRVTGELFF